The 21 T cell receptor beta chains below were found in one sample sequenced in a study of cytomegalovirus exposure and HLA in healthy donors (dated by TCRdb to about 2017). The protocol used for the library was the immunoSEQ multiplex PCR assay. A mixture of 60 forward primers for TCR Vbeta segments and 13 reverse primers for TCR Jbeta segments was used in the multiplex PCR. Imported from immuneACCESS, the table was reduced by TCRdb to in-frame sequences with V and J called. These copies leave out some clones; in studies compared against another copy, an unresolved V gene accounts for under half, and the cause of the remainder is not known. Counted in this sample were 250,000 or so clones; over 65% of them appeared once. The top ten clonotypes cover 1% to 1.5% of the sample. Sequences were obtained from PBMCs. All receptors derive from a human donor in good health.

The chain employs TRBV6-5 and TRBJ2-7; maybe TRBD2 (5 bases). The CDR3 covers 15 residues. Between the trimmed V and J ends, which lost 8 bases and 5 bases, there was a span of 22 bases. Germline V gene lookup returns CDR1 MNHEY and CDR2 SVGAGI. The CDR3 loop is CASGARGGRLNEQYF. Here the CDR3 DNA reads TGTGCCAGCGGCGCCCGCGGAGGCCGCTTGAACGAGCAGTACTTC.

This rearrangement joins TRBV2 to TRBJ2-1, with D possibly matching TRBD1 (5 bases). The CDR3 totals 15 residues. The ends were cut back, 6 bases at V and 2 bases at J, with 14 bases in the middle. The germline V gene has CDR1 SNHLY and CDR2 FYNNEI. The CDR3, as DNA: TGTGCCAGCAGGCACCTCAGGGATACCTACAATGAGCAGTTCTTC. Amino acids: CASRHLRDTYNEQFF.

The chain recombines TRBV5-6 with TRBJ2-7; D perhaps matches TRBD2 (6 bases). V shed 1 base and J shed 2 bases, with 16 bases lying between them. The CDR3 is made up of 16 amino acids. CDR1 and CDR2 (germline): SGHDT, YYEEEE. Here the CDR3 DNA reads TGTGCCAGCAGCTTGCAAAAAGCAGGGAGGACCTACGAGCAGTACTTC. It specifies CASSLQKAGRTYEQYF.

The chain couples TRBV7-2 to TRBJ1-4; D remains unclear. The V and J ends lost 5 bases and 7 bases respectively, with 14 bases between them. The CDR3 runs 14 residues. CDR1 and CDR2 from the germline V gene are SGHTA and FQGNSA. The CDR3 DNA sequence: TGTGCCAGCAGCCCCCGCTGGGGAGGTGAAAAACTGTTTTTT. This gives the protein CASSPRWGGEKLFF.

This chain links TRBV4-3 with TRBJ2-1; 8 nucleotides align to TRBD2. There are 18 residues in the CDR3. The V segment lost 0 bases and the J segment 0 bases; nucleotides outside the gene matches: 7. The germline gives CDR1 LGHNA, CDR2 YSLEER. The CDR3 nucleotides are TGCGCCAGCAGCCAAGATCCTCCGACTAGCGCCTCCTACAATGAGCAGTTCTTC. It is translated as CASSQDPPTSASYNEQFF.

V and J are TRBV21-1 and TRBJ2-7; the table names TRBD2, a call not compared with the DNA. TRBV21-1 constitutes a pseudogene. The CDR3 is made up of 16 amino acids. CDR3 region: CASSKVLGTRSYEQYF. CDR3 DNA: TGTGCCAGCAGCAAAGTTCTTGGGACTAGGAGCTACGAGCAGTACTTC.

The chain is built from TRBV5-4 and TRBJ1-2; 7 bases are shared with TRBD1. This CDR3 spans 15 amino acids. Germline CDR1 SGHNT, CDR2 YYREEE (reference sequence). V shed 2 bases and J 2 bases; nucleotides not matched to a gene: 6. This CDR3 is CASSFSATGNYGYTF. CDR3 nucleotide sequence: TGTGCCAGCAGCTTTTCAGCGACAGGGAACTATGGCTACACCTTC.

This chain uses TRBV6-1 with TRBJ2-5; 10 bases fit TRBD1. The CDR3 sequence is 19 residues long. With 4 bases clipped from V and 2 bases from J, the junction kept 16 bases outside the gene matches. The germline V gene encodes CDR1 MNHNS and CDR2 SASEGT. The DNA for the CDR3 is TGTGCCAGCAGTGCCCTGGCCGGGACAGGGGTCCCCTTACAAGAGACCCAGTACTTC. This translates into CASSALAGTGVPLQETQYF.

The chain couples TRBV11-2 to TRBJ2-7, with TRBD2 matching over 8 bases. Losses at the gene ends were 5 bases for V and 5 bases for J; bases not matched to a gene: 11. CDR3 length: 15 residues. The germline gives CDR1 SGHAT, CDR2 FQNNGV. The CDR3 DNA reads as TGTGCCAGCAGCCCCCAAGTAGCGGGAATCGACGAGCAGTACTTC. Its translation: CASSPQVAGIDEQYF.

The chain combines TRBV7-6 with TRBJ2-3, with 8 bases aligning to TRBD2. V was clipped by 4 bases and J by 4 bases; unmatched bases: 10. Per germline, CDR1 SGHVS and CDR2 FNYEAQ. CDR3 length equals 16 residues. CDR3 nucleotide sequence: TGTGCCAGCAGCTCGCTGAGCGGGAGTGGGTCAGATACGCAGTATTTT. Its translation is CASSSLSGSGSDTQYF. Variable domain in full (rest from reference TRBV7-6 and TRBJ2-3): GAGVSQSPRYKVTKRGQDVALRCDPISGHVSLYWYRQALGQGPEFLTYFNYEAQQDKSGLPNDRFSAERPEGSISTLTIQRTEQRDSAMYRCASSSLSGSGSDTQYFGPGTRLTVL.

The CDR3 region has the DNA TGTGCCAGAAGCGGCCTGGACAGGGAAGGGAGCAATCAGCCCCAGCATTTT. It is translated as CARSGLDREGSNQPQHF. This rearrangement joins TRBV5-3 to TRBJ1-5; 8 bases are shared with TRBD1. TRBV5-3 is an open reading frame, and its role is uncertain. After removal of 4 bases from V and 1 base from J, the junction contained 10 bases not matched to a gene. The length of the CDR3 is 17 residues.

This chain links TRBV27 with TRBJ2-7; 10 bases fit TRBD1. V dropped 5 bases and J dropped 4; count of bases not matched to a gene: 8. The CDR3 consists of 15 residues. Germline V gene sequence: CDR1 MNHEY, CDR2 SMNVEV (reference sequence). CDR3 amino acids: CASSPWTGGVYEQYF. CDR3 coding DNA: TGTGCCAGCAGTCCCTGGACAGGGGGAGTGTACGAGCAGTACTTC.

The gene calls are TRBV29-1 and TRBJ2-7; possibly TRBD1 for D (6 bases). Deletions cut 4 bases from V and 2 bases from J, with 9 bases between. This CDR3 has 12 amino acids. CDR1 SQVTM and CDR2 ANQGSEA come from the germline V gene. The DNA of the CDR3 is TGCAGCGTTGGACAGGAAACCTACGAGCAGTACTTC. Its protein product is CSVGQETYEQYF.

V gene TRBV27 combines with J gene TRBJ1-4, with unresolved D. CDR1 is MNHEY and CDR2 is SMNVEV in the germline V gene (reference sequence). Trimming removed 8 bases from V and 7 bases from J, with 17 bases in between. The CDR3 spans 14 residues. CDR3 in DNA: TGTGCCAGCTGTGATTTGAGGGTTTGTGAAAAACTGTTTTTT. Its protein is CASCDLRVCEKLFF.

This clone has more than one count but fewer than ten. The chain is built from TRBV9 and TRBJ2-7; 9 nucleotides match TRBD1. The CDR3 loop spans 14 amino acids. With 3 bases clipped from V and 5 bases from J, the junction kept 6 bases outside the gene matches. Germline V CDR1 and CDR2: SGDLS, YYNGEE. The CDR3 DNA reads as TGTGCCAGCAGCGGATCGGGACAGGGCCACGAGCAGTACTTC. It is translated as CASSGSGQGHEQYF.

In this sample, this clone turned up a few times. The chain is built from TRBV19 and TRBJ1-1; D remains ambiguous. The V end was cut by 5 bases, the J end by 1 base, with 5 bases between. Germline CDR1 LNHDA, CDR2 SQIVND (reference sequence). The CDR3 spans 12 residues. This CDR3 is CASSPGNTEAFF. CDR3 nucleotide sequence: TGTGCCAGTAGTCCCGGGAACACTGAAGCTTTCTTT.

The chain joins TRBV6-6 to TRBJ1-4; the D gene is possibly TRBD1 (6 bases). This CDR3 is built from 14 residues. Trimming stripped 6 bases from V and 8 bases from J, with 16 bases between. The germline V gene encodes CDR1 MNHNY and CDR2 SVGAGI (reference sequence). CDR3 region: CASSVRGAWEKLFF. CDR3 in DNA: TGTGCCAGCAGCGTACGGGGGGCGTGGGAAAAACTGTTTTTT.

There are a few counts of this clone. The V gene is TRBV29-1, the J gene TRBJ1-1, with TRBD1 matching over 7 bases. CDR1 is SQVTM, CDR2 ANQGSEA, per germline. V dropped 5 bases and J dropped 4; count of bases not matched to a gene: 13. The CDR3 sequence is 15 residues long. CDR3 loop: CSVFYRGLKGTEAFF. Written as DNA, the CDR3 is TGCAGCGTTTTTTACAGGGGTTTGAAGGGCACTGAAGCTTTCTTT.

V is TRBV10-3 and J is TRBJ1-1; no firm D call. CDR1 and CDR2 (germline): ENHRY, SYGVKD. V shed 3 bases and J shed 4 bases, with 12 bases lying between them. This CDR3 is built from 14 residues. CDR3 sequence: CAISEAGAVTEAFF. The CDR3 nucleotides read TGTGCCATCAGTGAAGCGGGCGCGGTCACTGAAGCTTTCTTT.

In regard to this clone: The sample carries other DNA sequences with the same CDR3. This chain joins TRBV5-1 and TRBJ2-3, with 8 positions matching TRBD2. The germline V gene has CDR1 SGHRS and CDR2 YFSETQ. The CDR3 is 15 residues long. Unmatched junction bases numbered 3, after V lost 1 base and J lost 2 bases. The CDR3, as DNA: TGCGCCAGCAGCTTGTCTAGCGGGTCCACAGATACGCAGTATTTT. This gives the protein CASSLSSGSTDTQYF.

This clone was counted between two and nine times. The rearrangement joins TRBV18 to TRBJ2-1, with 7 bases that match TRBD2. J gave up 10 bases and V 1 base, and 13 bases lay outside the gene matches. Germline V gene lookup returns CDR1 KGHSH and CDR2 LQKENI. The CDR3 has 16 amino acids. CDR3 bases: TGTGCCAGCTCACCACTAAGGACTAGTCTTCTCACCGAGCAGTTCTTC. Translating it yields CASSPLRTSLLTEQFF.